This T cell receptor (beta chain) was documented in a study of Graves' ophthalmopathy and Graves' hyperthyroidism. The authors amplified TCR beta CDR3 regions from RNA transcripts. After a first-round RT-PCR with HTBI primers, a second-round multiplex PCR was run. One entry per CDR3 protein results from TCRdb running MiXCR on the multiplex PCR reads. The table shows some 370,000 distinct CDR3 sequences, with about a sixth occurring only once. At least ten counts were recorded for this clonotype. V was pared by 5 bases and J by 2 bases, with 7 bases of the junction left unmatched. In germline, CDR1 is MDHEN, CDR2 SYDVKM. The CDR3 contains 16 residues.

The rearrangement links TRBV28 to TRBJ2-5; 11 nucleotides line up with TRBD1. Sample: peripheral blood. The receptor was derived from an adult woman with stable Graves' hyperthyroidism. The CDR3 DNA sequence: TGTGCCAGCAGTCCAAGGGGACAGGGGGAACAAGAGACCCAGTACTTC. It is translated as CASSPRGQGEQETQYF.